Listed below are T cell receptor beta chains from one sample, sequenced in a study of T cells in tuberculosis. The assay was immunoSEQ multiplex PCR, and TCRdb's table has in-frame clones only and misses some. There are roughly 10,000 clones in the sample; 94% occur only once, and under 15% lies in the top ten. The sequenced sample consisted of PBMCs. Receptor source: an adult with tuberculosis. The conserved cysteine and the conserved F or W are not part of the CDR3 here. A D gene is named only where the DNA matches it firmly. Clone size is not always given. Where it is, it says once, few, many or a class for expanded clones.

abundance	d_gene	v_gene	CDR3aa
NA	NA	TRBV2	ASSEAPGSGWGYT
NA	NA	TRBV27	ASSFVGEGGWNEQF
NA	TRBD1	TRBV9	ASSPTSGGLSPLH
NA	TRBD2	TRBV2	ASSVLGGPLTDTQY
NA	TRBD1	TRBV29-1	SVERGQGYGYT
NA	NA	TRBV5-5	ASSLGWGRSNQPQH
NA	NA	TRBV2	ASMGGWTSGYT
NA	NA	TRBV14	ASSNTYEQY
NA	NA	TRBV18	ASSPPNSKGYGYT
NA	TRBD2	TRBV6-1	ASSVGLAGGPY
NA	TRBD2	TRBV9	ASSVGGGTFETQY
NA	NA	TRBV7-9	ASSPRGPSGNTIY
NA	NA	TRBV5-5	ASSGDGGTY
NA	TRBD2	TRBV19	ASKREGTDTQY
once	NA	TRBV11-3	ASKGGNTGELF
NA	NA	TRBV6-6	ASSYRTDHGYT
few	NA	TRBV5-1	ASSFLSVAKNIQY
NA	TRBD2	TRBV7-2	ASSSTSGSGDTQY
NA	TRBD1	TRBV5-1	ASREYTGTGDYNEQF
NA	NA	TRBV4-2	ASSQAGGLPSSYEQY
NA	NA	TRBV25-1	ASSEGHGIQY
NA	NA	TRBV18	ASSPTVLNTEAF
NA	TRBD1	TRBV5-4	ASSLGPDRDYEQY
NA	TRBD1	TRBV9	ASSVGAGGWGTEAF
once	TRBD1	TRBV10-3	ATRGTGRTYGYT
once	TRBD1	TRBV29-1	SVEEDRVF
NA	NA	TRBV5-1	ASSFGLATSQETQY
NA	NA	TRBV5-8	ASSLFGSSNQPQH